This T cell receptor (beta chain) derives from a study of OX40 agonist ivuxolimab in advanced cancers. Looking at the study overall: Intravenous ivuxolimab was administered to patients every 2 weeks at 0.01 to 10 mg/kg. Head and neck, renal cell, melanoma or hepatocellular carcinoma were the cancers that dose-escalation patients had. Prior checkpoint blockade (anti-PD-1, anti-PD-L1 or anti-CTLA-4) was permitted; less than 45% had it.

Sequencing used immunoSEQ multiplex PCR; TCRdb keeps in-frame clones, though not all of them. The sample contains 65,000 to 75,000 clones, around 86% of which appear only once. Sequencing was performed on CD4+ or CD8+ T cells sorted from blood, taken in a trial of the OX40 agonist ivuxolimab. The clonotype comes from an adult with an advanced solid tumor such as melanoma, head and neck, liver or kidney cancer.

CDR3 loop: CASSLTAPSQISGANVLTF. CDR3 DNA: TGTGCCAGCAGTTTAACAGCGCCCTCACAGATCTCTGGGGCCAACGTCCTGACTTTC. The J gene is TRBJ2-6, the V gene TRBV27; D is uncertain. Between the trimmed V and J ends, which lost 2 bases and 0 bases, there was a span of 17 bases. Germline V lookup: CDR1 MNHEY, CDR2 SMNVEV (reference sequence). This CDR3 is built from 19 residues.